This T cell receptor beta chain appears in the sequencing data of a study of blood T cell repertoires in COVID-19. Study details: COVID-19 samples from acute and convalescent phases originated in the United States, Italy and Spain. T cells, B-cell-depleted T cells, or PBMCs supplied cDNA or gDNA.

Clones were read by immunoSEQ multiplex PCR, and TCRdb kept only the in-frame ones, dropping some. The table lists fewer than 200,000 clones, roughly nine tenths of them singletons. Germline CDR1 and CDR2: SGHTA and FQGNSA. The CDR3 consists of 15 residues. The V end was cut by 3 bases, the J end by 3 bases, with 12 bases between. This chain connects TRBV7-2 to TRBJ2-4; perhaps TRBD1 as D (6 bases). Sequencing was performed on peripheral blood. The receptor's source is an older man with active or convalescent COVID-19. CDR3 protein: CASSFEQGVKNIQYF. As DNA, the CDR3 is TGTGCCAGCAGCTTCGAACAGGGTGTCAAAAACATTCAGTACTTC.